Below are 22 T cell receptor beta chains sequenced from a single sample in a study of blood T cell repertoires in COVID-19. Assay: immunoSEQ multiplex PCR; the TCRdb copy retains only in-frame clones and omits some. The data hold approximately 100,000 clones, with approximately 79% observed a single time. The sample taken for sequencing was peripheral blood. These receptors all come from an older man with active or convalescent COVID-19.

CDR3 sequence (DNA): TGTGCCAGCAGCCGGACTAGCGGGGCTAGCTCCTACAATGAGCAGTTCTTC. Protein product: CASSRTSGASSYNEQFF. This chain joins TRBV2 and TRBJ2-1; TRBD2 agrees at 12 bases. CDR3 size: 17 residues. Germline-derived CDR1 and CDR2 are SNHLY and FYNNEI. V shed 6 bases, J shed 0 bases, and the junction held 6 bases outside the gene matches.

This sequence joins TRBV5-1 and TRBJ2-3; 11 nucleotides match TRBD2. The CDR3 runs to 18 residues. Trimming took 2 bases from V and 0 from J; bases not matched to a gene: 8. The germline CDR1 and CDR2 sequences are SGHRS and YFSETQ. CDR3 sequence: CASSFLLAGGTSTDTQYF. In DNA, the CDR3 is TGCGCCAGCAGCTTTCTGCTAGCGGGGGGCACCAGCACAGATACGCAGTATTTT.

CDR3 loop: CASSPGGPPGELFF. CDR3 nucleotide sequence: TGTGCCAGCAGCCCGGGGGGGCCCCCCGGGGAGCTGTTTTTT. The V and J genes are TRBV9 and TRBJ2-2, with TRBD2 matching 8 bases. The CDR3 consists of 14 residues. Trimming took 4 bases from V and 6 from J; bases not matched to a gene: 5. From germline, CDR1 is SGDLS and CDR2 YYNGEE.

The chain employs TRBV2 and TRBJ1-1; 7 positions agree with TRBD1. The CDR3 spans 13 residues. Germline V gives CDR1 SNHLY, CDR2 FYNNEI. Trimming at V came to 7 bases and at J to 4 bases, leaving 6 bases not matched to a gene. CDR3 nucleotides: TGTGCCAGCAATCGACAGGGAAGCACTGAAGCTTTCTTT. It is translated as CASNRQGSTEAFF.

V is TRBV19 and J is TRBJ1-1; D is uncertain. Germline loops: CDR1 LNHDA, CDR2 SQIVND (reference sequence). There are 13 residues in the CDR3. V dropped 7 bases and J dropped 0 bases, with 9 bases sitting between them. DNA for the CDR3: TGTGCCAGTAAAAGACGGGTGAACACTGAAGCTTTCTTT. Its translation: CASKRRVNTEAFF. Full variable domain (outside the CDR3, taken from reference TRBV19 and TRBJ1-1): DGGITQSPKYLFRKEGQNVTLSCEQNLNHDAMYWYRQDPGQGLRLIYYSQIVNDFQKGDIAEGYSVSREKKESFPLTVTSAQKNPTAFYLCASKRRVNTEAFFGQGTRLTVV.

This chain uses TRBV6-2 or TRBV6-3 with TRBJ2-2, with 11 positions matching TRBD2. Germline trimming cut 3 bases from V and 4 bases from J; bases unmatched to any gene: 10. Per germline, CDR1 MNHEY and CDR2 SVGEGT. CDR3 size: 18 residues. This CDR3 is CASSYPPYSGGATGELFF. DNA for the CDR3: TGTGCCAGCAGTTATCCCCCCTATAGCGGGGGGGCCACCGGGGAGCTGTTTTTT.

J is TRBJ2-3 and V is TRBV10-1; possible D gene TRBD1, 5 bases. The V and J ends lost 4 bases and 5 bases respectively, with 13 bases between them. The CDR3 spans 14 residues. Germline CDR1 WNHNN, CDR2 SYGVQD (reference sequence). DNA of the CDR3: TGCGCCAGCAGTGTAGGGGTAAGGGGAGATACGCAGTATTTT. Amino acid sequence: CASSVGVRGDTQYF.

CDR3 sequence (DNA): TGTGCCAGTAGTGACCCGGGGAGCCCCTCTGGAAACACCATATATTTT. It codes for CASSDPGSPSGNTIYF. V usage is TRBV19 and J usage is TRBJ1-3; D call uncertain. Germline V lookup: CDR1 LNHDA, CDR2 SQIVND (reference sequence). The CDR3 length is 16 residues. Trimming shortened V by 5 bases and J by 0 bases, and 14 bases separated the two germline ends.

J is TRBJ1-2 and V is TRBV5-6, with D possibly TRBD1 on 5 matching bases. This CDR3 is 13 amino acids long. Per germline, CDR1 SGHDT and CDR2 YYEEEE. Trimming cost V 1 base and J 8 bases, with 12 bases left between them. CDR3 coding DNA: TGTGCCAGCAGCTTGCAGGGTCCGCTAGGCTACACCTTC. Its protein product is CASSLQGPLGYTF.

The rearrangement links TRBV11-2 to TRBJ1-6; 7 nucleotides line up with TRBD1. From germline, CDR1 is SGHAT and CDR2 FQNNGV. This CDR3 has 14 amino acids. V was clipped by 4 bases and J by 10 bases; unmatched bases: 7. This chain's CDR3 is CASSSGQSLSPLHF. The CDR3 bases are TGTGCCAGCAGCTCGGGACAGTCTCTATCACCCCTCCACTTT.

This chain uses TRBV18 with TRBJ1-4; 10 bases line up with TRBD1. J was trimmed by 5 bases and V by 5 bases; bases with no gene match: 5. Germline V gene data show CDR1 as KGHSH and CDR2 as LQKENI. CDR3 size: 15 residues. CDR3 in DNA: TGTGCCAGCTCAACGACAGGGGGCAGCAATGAAAAACTGTTTTTT. Amino acids: CASSTTGGSNEKLFF.

This chain joins TRBV13 and TRBJ1-6, with a weak D call TRBD1 (6 bases). Germline CDR1 reads PRHDT; CDR2 reads FYEKMQ (reference sequence). The V gene lost 5 bases and the J gene lost 11 bases, with 13 bases spanning the gap. The CDR3 spans 13 residues. CDR3 coding DNA: TGTGCCAGCAGCAACCAGGGGTCCCCACCCCTCCACTTT. Its protein product is CASSNQGSPPLHF.

This clone was observed once. V and J are TRBV6-5 and TRBJ1-1, with 8 positions matching TRBD1. The CDR3 spans 14 residues. Germline V gene data show CDR1 as MNHEY and CDR2 as SVGAGI. V trimming: 6 bases; J trimming: 1 base; junction bases outside the gene matches: 4. This CDR3 is CASRLGQGNTEAFF. In nucleotides, the CDR3 is TGTGCCAGCAGACTTGGACAGGGGAACACTGAAGCTTTCTTT.

DNA for the CDR3: TGTGCCAGCAGTTACTCGGGGCTGGCGGCTGTTAGCACAGATACGCAGTATTTT. Residues: CASSYSGLAAVSTDTQYF. V is TRBV6-2 or TRBV6-3 and J is TRBJ2-3; D may be TRBD1 (5 bases). V was pared by 0 bases and J by 0 bases, with 16 bases between. The CDR3 extends over 18 amino acids. CDR1 is MNHEY and CDR2 is SVGEGT in the germline V gene.

V gene TRBV7-9 combines with J gene TRBJ2-1, with unresolved D. This CDR3 contains 12 residues. The germline V gene encodes CDR1 SEHNR and CDR2 FQNEAQ (reference sequence). The V end was cut by 1 base, the J end by 9 bases, with 7 bases between. The CDR3 DNA sequence: TGTGCCAGCAGCTTAGACGAGGTTGAGCAGTTCTTC. Amino acids: CASSLDEVEQFF.

The chain is built from TRBV11-2 and TRBJ1-2; perhaps TRBD1 as D (5 bases). Germline loops: CDR1 SGHAT, CDR2 FQNNGV. V lost 1 base and J lost 8, with 11 bases in between. The CDR3 sequence is 13 residues long. As DNA, the CDR3 is TGTGCCAGCAGCTTAGGGGCAGGGTTAGGCTACACCTTC. Its translation: CASSLGAGLGYTF.

This clone is deemed medium-sized. The chain combines TRBV9 with TRBJ2-7, with 9 positions matching TRBD1. V was pared by 4 bases and J by 1 base, with 6 bases of the junction left unmatched. Germline CDR1 and CDR2: SGDLS and YYNGEE. This CDR3 region has 15 residues. In nucleotides, the CDR3 is TGTGCCAGCAGCCCGGAGGGACAGGGATCCTACGAGCAGTACTTC. This sequence encodes CASSPEGQGSYEQYF. Together with reference TRBV9 and TRBJ2-7, the CDR3 gives the full variable domain: DSGVTQTPKHLITATGQRVTLRCSPRSGDLSVYWYQQSLDQGLQFLIQYYNGEERAKGNILERFSAQQFPDLHSELNLSSLELGDSALYFCASSPEGQGSYEQYFGPGTRLTVT.

This clone was counted only a few times. The CDR3 bases are TGTGCCAGCAGCCAAGCACTAGCGGGTGCCTACGAGCAGTACTTC. Its translation is CASSQALAGAYEQYF. The rearrangement uses TRBV4-2 and TRBJ2-7, with 9 bases fitting TRBD2. The CDR3 has 15 residues. The germline CDR1 and CDR2 sequences are LGHNA and YNFKEQ. The J segment lost 2 bases and the V segment lost 1 base, leaving 3 bases of the junction unmatched.

This clone was counted between two and nine times. The CDR3 DNA reads as TGTGCCACCAGCAGATCTAGCGGGAGCTACGAGCAGTACTTC. This translates into CATSRSSGSYEQYF. The chain has TRBV15 and TRBJ2-7, with 10 bases fitting TRBD2. This CDR3 has 14 amino acids. The germline V gene has CDR1 LNHNV and CDR2 YYDKDF (reference sequence). V lost 2 bases and J lost 3; bases outside the gene matches: 1.

CDR3 nucleotide sequence: TGTGCCAGCAGTTACACGGGACTAGCGGGTAGCGAGCAGTACTTC. Translating gives CASSYTGLAGSEQYF. The rearrangement joins TRBV6-2 or TRBV6-3 to TRBJ2-7, with 12 bases identical to TRBD2. The CDR3 is 15 amino acids. The germline V gene encodes CDR1 MNHEY and CDR2 SVGEGT. J was trimmed by 6 bases and V by 2 bases; bases with no gene match: 5.

The chain couples TRBV18 to TRBJ2-3; 11 bases line up with TRBD2. Per the germline V gene, CDR1 is KGHSH and CDR2 is LQKENI. V shed 4 bases, J shed 6 bases, and the junction held 15 bases outside the gene matches. This CDR3 spans 18 amino acids. DNA for the CDR3: TGTGCCAGCTCACGCGGCCCGCTAGCGGGGGGCCACACGGATACGCAGTATTTT. The encoded protein is CASSRGPLAGGHTDTQYF.

V gene TRBV18 combines with J gene TRBJ1-4, with D unclear. This CDR3 comprises 14 residues. V lost 1 base and J 8 bases, leaving 11 bases between the germline ends. Germline V gene data show CDR1 as KGHSH and CDR2 as LQKENI. CDR3 region: CASSPQTTIEKLFF. As DNA, the CDR3 is TGTGCCAGCTCACCACAGACAACGATCGAAAAACTGTTTTTT.